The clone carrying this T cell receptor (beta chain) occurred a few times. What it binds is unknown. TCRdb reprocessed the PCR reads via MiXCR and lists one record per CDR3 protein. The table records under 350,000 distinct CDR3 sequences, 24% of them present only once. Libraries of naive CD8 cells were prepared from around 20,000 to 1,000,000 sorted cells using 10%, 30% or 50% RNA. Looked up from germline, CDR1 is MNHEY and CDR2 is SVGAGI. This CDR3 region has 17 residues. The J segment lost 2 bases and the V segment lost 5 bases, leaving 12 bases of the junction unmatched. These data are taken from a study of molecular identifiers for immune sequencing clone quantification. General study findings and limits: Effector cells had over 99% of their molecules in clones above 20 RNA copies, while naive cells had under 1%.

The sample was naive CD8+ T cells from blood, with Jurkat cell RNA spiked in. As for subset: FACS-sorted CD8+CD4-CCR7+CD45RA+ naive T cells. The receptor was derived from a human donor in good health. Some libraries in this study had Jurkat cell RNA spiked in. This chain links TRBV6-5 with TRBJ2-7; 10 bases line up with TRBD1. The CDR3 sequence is CASSKPSGQGIPYEQYF. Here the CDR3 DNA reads TGTGCCAGCAGTAAACCCTCGGGACAGGGGATCCCCTACGAGCAGTACTTC.